Below are 32 T cell receptor beta chains sequenced from a single sample in a study of T cell responses to AZD1222 COVID-19 vaccine. TCRdb's table, derived via immunoSEQ multiplex PCR, lists solely in-frame clones and lacks some. This sample has roughly 150,000 clones, with 90% to 95% found just once. Sequencing was performed on peripheral blood, taken on day 0 of AZD1222 vaccination. These receptors were collected from an adult in good health.

For the CDR3, the DNA is TGTGCCAGCAGCCTGGGAGGGATGAACACTGAAGCTTTCTTT. Protein: CASSLGGMNTEAFF. V gene TRBV3-1 (or the pseudogene TRBV3-2) combines with J gene TRBJ1-1; no definite D call. Germline assignment: CDR1 LGHDT and CDR2 YNNKEL (reference sequence). V lost 4 bases, J lost 0 bases, and 9 bases lay in between. The CDR3 is 14 residues long.

The rearrangement uses TRBV19 and TRBJ2-5, with 8 nucleotides matching TRBD2. From germline, CDR1 is LNHDA and CDR2 SQIVND (reference sequence). The CDR3 is made up of 15 amino acids. The junction had 6 bases not matched to a gene; V was cut back by 5 bases and J by 1 base. DNA of the CDR3: TGTGCCAGTAGTCTCCAAGCGGGGGCCCAAGAGACCCAGTACTTC. This encodes CASSLQAGAQETQYF.

The rearrangement joins TRBV4-3 to TRBJ1-5; D is ambiguous. CDR3 length: 15 residues. V lost 4 bases and J 1 base, leaving 11 bases between the germline ends. Per the germline V gene, CDR1 is LGHNA and CDR2 is YSLEER. The CDR3 nucleotides read TGCGCCAGCAGCCCCTCGGTCCTCAGCAATCAGCCCCAGCATTTT. Protein: CASSPSVLSNQPQHF.

The V and J genes are TRBV19 and TRBJ1-6; 9 bases line up with TRBD1. From germline, CDR1 is LNHDA and CDR2 SQIVND (reference sequence). V was pared by 3 bases and J by 1 base, with 13 bases of the junction left unmatched. The CDR3 contains 20 residues. This CDR3 is CASSIRGATGGSSYNSPLHF. The CDR3 DNA reads TGTGCCAGTAGTATTAGGGGAGCAACAGGGGGCTCTTCCTATAATTCACCCCTCCACTTT.

The chain couples TRBV21-1 to TRBJ2-7; TRBD2 reflects the table's D call only, with no check against the DNA. TRBV21-1 is designated a pseudogene. The CDR3 is made up of 18 amino acids. This chain's CDR3 is CASSQIGTDYHTTYEQYF. The CDR3, as DNA: TGTGCCAGCAGTCAAATAGGAACAGACTACCATACTACCTACGAGCAGTACTTC.

The V and J genes are TRBV7-2 and TRBJ1-3, with no clear D. This CDR3 has 16 residues. With 5 bases removed from V and 0 bases from J, the gap between germline ends came to 14 bases. Germline CDR1 is SGHTA and CDR2 is FQGNSA. The DNA for the CDR3 is TGTGCCAGCAGCCCCCTACGGATGAGCTCTGGAAACACCATATATTTT. Protein: CASSPLRMSSGNTIYF.

The chain has TRBV15 and TRBJ2-7; weak D call: TRBD1 (6 bases). Germline loops: CDR1 LNHNV, CDR2 YYDKDF (reference sequence). This CDR3 has 15 amino acids. V lost 0 bases, J lost 3 bases, and 12 bases lay in between. The CDR3 is CATSREIDRSYEQYF. The CDR3 nucleotides are TGTGCCACCAGCAGAGAGATCGACAGGAGCTACGAGCAGTACTTC.

The V gene is TRBV15, the J gene TRBJ1-5; 9 positions match TRBD1. The V and J ends lost 0 bases and 5 bases, in that order; junction bases with no gene match: 8. Germline V gene data show CDR1 as LNHNV and CDR2 as YYDKDF (reference sequence). The CDR3 runs to 17 residues. This chain's CDR3 is CATSREFRDRDHQPQHF. In DNA form, the CDR3 reads TGTGCCACCAGCAGAGAATTTAGGGACAGGGACCATCAGCCCCAGCATTTT.

CDR3 in DNA: TGTGCCAGCAGGACGGGCGGGAATACGCAGTATTTT. The encoded protein is CASRTGGNTQYF. The chain is built from TRBV7-9 and TRBJ2-3; maybe TRBD2 (6 bases). V dropped 6 bases and J dropped 7 bases, with 11 bases sitting between them. CDR3 length: 12 amino acids. The germline V gene has CDR1 SEHNR and CDR2 FQNEAQ (reference sequence).

The chain uses TRBV2 and TRBJ1-2; no reliable D call. The CDR3 runs to 11 residues. In germline, CDR1 is SNHLY, CDR2 FYNNEI. Trimming stripped 6 bases from V and 7 bases from J, with 9 bases between. DNA for the CDR3: TGTGCCAGCAGCATCGCGGGTGGCTACACCTTC. Translation gives CASSIAGGYTF.

This rearrangement joins TRBV4-3 to TRBJ2-2, with D hard to call. Germline V gives CDR1 LGHNA, CDR2 YSLEER. The CDR3 is 18 residues long. V dropped 0 bases and J dropped 2 bases, with 16 bases sitting between them. The CDR3 DNA reads TGCGCCAGCAGCCAAGATCCCCGGTCCCCGATCAACACCGGGGAGCTGTTTTTT. It translates to CASSQDPRSPINTGELFF.

This clone was counted a single time. This chain connects TRBV11-2 to TRBJ2-1, with 12 positions matching TRBD1. CDR1 is SGHAT, CDR2 FQNNGV, per germline. CDR3 length: 18 amino acids. J lost 9 bases, V lost 5 bases, and 17 bases had no gene match. As DNA, the CDR3 is TGTGCCAGCAGCGCCCGGGACAGGGGGCTACGAAGGTCGGGTGAGCAGTTCTTC. This gives the protein CASSARDRGLRRSGEQFF.

This clone occurred once. The V gene is TRBV6-2 or TRBV6-3, the J gene TRBJ1-1; no reliable D call. CDR1 and CDR2 from the germline V gene are MNHEY and SVGEGT. Trimming shortened V by 6 bases and J by 10 bases, and 21 bases separated the two germline ends. This CDR3 comprises 14 residues. The chain's CDR3 is CASSFNAPGIGAFF. The CDR3 nucleotides read TGTGCCAGCAGCTTTAACGCCCCGGGGATAGGAGCTTTCTTT.

This sequence joins TRBV19 and TRBJ1-4; weak D call: TRBD1 (5 bases). The CDR3 is made up of 15 amino acids. CDR1 is LNHDA and CDR2 is SQIVND in the germline V gene (reference sequence). V dropped 7 bases and J dropped 4 bases, with 16 bases sitting between them. CDR3 residues: CASNGRVGINEKLFF. As DNA, the CDR3 is TGTGCCAGTAACGGCAGGGTGGGTATTAATGAAAAACTGTTTTTT.

The chain couples TRBV7-9 to TRBJ1-1, with D uncertain. Germline loops: CDR1 SEHNR, CDR2 FQNEAQ (reference sequence). V lost 3 bases and J lost 8, with 7 bases in between. This CDR3 is built from 11 residues. The CDR3 is CASSFAREAFF. The CDR3 region has the DNA TGTGCCAGCAGCTTCGCACGGGAAGCTTTCTTT. The full variable domain, in which reference TRBV7-9 and TRBJ1-1 provide the parts outside the CDR3, is DTGVSQNPRHKITKRGQNVTFRCDPISEHNRLYWYRQTLGQGPEFLTYFQNEAQLEKSRLLSDRFSAERPKGSFSTLEIQRTEQGDSAMYLCASSFAREAFFGQGTRLTVV.

The chain couples TRBV4-3 to TRBJ1-1, with D possibly matching TRBD1 (6 bases). Trimming stripped 1 base from V and 5 bases from J, with 11 bases between. The V gene's germline CDR1 is LGHNA and CDR2 YSLEER. The CDR3 runs to 14 residues. CDR3 region: CASSQVKGGTEAFF. CDR3 DNA sequence: TGCGCCAGCAGCCAAGTTAAAGGGGGAACTGAAGCTTTCTTT.

This sequence joins TRBV4-3 and TRBJ1-1, with TRBD1 identical over 10 bases. Germline CDR1 reads LGHNA; CDR2 reads YSLEER. V was pared by 0 bases and J by 5 bases, with 3 bases of the junction left unmatched. The CDR3 consists of 15 residues. The CDR3 region is CASSQDGTGETEAFF. CDR3 DNA sequence: TGCGCCAGCAGCCAAGACGGGACAGGGGAAACTGAAGCTTTCTTT.

This chain uses TRBV11-3 with TRBJ2-1; D unclear. Per germline, CDR1 SGHNT and CDR2 YENEEA. The ends were cut back, 1 base at V and 7 bases at J, with 8 bases in the middle. The CDR3 covers 13 residues. CDR3 bases: TGTGCCAGCAGCTTAGTACCCGGGAATGAGCAGTTCTTC. Its translation: CASSLVPGNEQFF.

The chain couples TRBV5-1 to TRBJ1-2; TRBD1 matches 7 bases. This CDR3 contains 13 residues. Germline loops: CDR1 SGHRS, CDR2 YFSETQ. With 4 bases clipped from V and 6 bases from J, the junction kept 6 bases outside the gene matches. The CDR3 region is CASSPGQDDGYTF. The CDR3 DNA is TGCGCCAGCAGCCCAGGACAGGATGATGGCTACACCTTC.

The chain couples TRBV4-3 to TRBJ2-2, with D perhaps TRBD2 (5 bases). The CDR3 covers 15 residues. V dropped 0 bases and J dropped 5 bases, with 10 bases sitting between them. Per germline, CDR1 LGHNA and CDR2 YSLEER. CDR3 sequence reads: CASSQDGSGTGELFF. The CDR3 DNA sequence: TGCGCCAGCAGCCAAGATGGGAGTGGGACCGGGGAGCTGTTTTTT.

The DNA for the CDR3 is TGTGCCAGCAGCGCCCTTCAGTCGAGAAACACTGAAGCTTTCTTT. It encodes CASSALQSRNTEAFF. This sequence joins TRBV9 and TRBJ1-1; no clear D. Germline V lookup: CDR1 SGDLS, CDR2 YYNGEE. This CDR3 region has 15 residues. V lost 3 bases, J lost 2 bases, and 14 bases lay in between.

This chain joins TRBV27 and TRBJ1-6; possible D gene TRBD1, 5 bases. Trimming shortened V by 5 bases and J by 2 bases, and 19 bases separated the two germline ends. Germline-derived CDR1 and CDR2 are MNHEY and SMNVEV (reference sequence). CDR3 size: 18 residues. CDR3 residues: CASSPRGGSSTYNSPLHF. The CDR3 nucleotides are TGTGCCAGCAGTCCCCGGGGGGGGAGTTCGACCTATAATTCACCCCTCCACTTT.

V gene TRBV5-8 combines with J gene TRBJ2-2, with D tentatively TRBD2 (5 bases). Trimming took off 2 bases at V and 3 bases at J, with 11 bases between the two ends. Germline CDR1 is SGHTS and CDR2 is YDEGEE. This CDR3 is built from 15 residues. The CDR3 region has the DNA TGTGCCAGCAGCTTAGGGAGTAGGGACACCGGGGAGCTGTTTTTT. Translated: CASSLGSRDTGELFF.

The chain carries TRBV7-2 and TRBJ2-3; unclear D gene. The germline CDR1 and CDR2 sequences are SGHTA and FQGNSA. V lost 5 bases to trimming and J lost 2 bases, with 14 bases between them. The CDR3 extends over 15 amino acids. The CDR3, as DNA: TGTGCCAGCAGCGCCGAGGATTCCCTCACAGATACGCAGTATTTT. Its protein is CASSAEDSLTDTQYF.

The CDR3 loop reads CASSLVGQVEAFF. The CDR3 coding sequence is TGTGCCAGCAGCTTAGTAGGACAAGTCGAAGCTTTCTTT. The rearrangement joins TRBV7-8 to TRBJ1-1, with a tentative D call TRBD1 (5 bases). The CDR3 is made up of 13 amino acids. CDR1 is SGHVS and CDR2 is FQNEAQ in the germline V gene. The V gene lost 1 base and the J gene lost 8 bases, with 11 bases spanning the gap. Using reference TRBV7-8 and TRBJ1-1 for the parts outside the CDR3, the full variable domain is GAGVSQSPRYKVAKRGQDVALRCDPISGHVSLFWYQQALGQGPEFLTYFQNEAQLDKSGLPSDRFFAERPEGSVSTLKIQRTQQEDSAVYLCASSLVGQVEAFFGQGTRLTVV.

This clone appeared once. The chain couples TRBV5-8 to TRBJ2-3; tentatively, D is TRBD2 (6 bases). The V and J ends lost 0 bases and 2 bases respectively, with 10 bases between them. Per germline, CDR1 SGHTS and CDR2 YDEGEE. The CDR3 loop spans 15 amino acids. As DNA, the CDR3 is TGTGCCAGCAGCTTGGTACGGGGGTCCACAGATACGCAGTATTTT. As protein: CASSLVRGSTDTQYF.

This chain links TRBV5-1 with TRBJ1-1; D uncertain. Germline CDR1 and CDR2: SGHRS and YFSETQ. V gave up 0 bases and J gave up 1 base, with 7 bases separating them. The CDR3 covers 14 residues. The CDR3 protein is CASSLVGRNTEAFF. The CDR3 DNA follows: TGCGCCAGCAGCTTGGTTGGGCGGAACACTGAAGCTTTCTTT.

In DNA, the CDR3 is TGTGCCAGCAGCTTAGGAGGGAGCCAGTACGAGCAGTACTTC. This sequence encodes CASSLGGSQYEQYF. V gene TRBV7-8 combines with J gene TRBJ2-7, with D perhaps TRBD2 (5 bases). CDR3 length equals 14 residues. Germline V gives CDR1 SGHVS, CDR2 FQNEAQ. The V end was cut by 1 base, the J end by 4 bases, with 11 bases between.

The genes are TRBV30 and TRBJ2-1; D call uncertain. With 3 bases removed from V and 10 bases from J, the gap between germline ends came to 16 bases. The CDR3 runs 13 residues. Germline V CDR1 and CDR2: GTSNPN, SVGIG (reference sequence). Written as DNA, the CDR3 is TGTGCCTGGAGCCAGTCGCTAAGAGACGAGCAGTTCTTC. This translates into CAWSQSLRDEQFF.

The V call is TRBV12-2, the J call TRBJ2-7; whether TRBD2, the table's D call, matches the DNA was not checked. TRBV12-2 is a documented pseudogene. The CDR3 loop spans 18 amino acids. The DNA for the CDR3 is TGTGCAAGTCGCTCGCGAAAACTAGCGGGAGGGATCTTGGACGAGCAGTACTTC. This gives the protein CASRSRKLAGGILDEQYF.

The V gene is TRBV3-1 (or the pseudogene TRBV3-2), the J gene TRBJ2-3; possibly TRBD1 for D (5 bases). Germline values: CDR1 LGHDT, CDR2 YNNKEL (reference sequence). The CDR3 spans 13 residues. Trimming cost V 1 base and J 5 bases, with 7 bases left between them. For the CDR3, the DNA is TGTGCCAGCAGCCAAGGTCAGGGAGATACGCAGTATTTT. This translates into CASSQGQGDTQYF.

This clone has a handful of counts. The gene calls are TRBV5-4 and TRBJ1-2; TRBD1 matches at 7 bases. J gave up 0 bases and V 6 bases, and 8 bases lay outside the gene matches. Per germline, CDR1 SGHNT and CDR2 YYREEE (reference sequence). The CDR3 contains 15 residues. The CDR3 DNA reads as TGTGCCAGCAAGACAGGGTGGCCCGCTAACTATGGCTACACCTTC. Its translation: CASKTGWPANYGYTF.